These 32 T cell receptor beta chains originate from one sample sequenced in a study of T-cell memory formation after mild COVID-19. TCRdb itself ran the 5' RACE reads through MiXCR, one entry per CDR3 protein. The sample shows about 410,000 distinct CDR3 sequences, about a sixth of them seen only once. Sequences were obtained from PBMCs or a T cell subset sorted from them (not recorded which). The receptors were sampled from a man between 18 and 29 years old who had mild COVID-19 (a few samples of this study predate the infection). Cell type and time point are not known.

The rearrangement uses TRBV6-2 or TRBV6-3 and TRBJ2-1; D is undetermined. Deletions cut 2 bases from V and 5 bases from J, with 16 bases between. CDR3 length: 16 amino acids. CDR1 MNHEY and CDR2 SVGEGT come from the germline V gene. This chain's CDR3 is CASSYRPLTQDNEQFF. In DNA form, the CDR3 reads TGTGCCAGCAGTTACCGGCCCCTAACTCAGGACAATGAGCAGTTCTTC.

This clonotype was detected only a few times. J is TRBJ1-3 and V is TRBV2; D ambiguous. Germline V gene data show CDR1 as SNHLY and CDR2 as FYNNEI. V dropped 6 bases and J dropped 4 bases, with 13 bases sitting between them. The CDR3 length is 14 residues. The CDR3 region has the DNA TGTGCCAGCAGGGCGAATGGCAGAGGAAACACCATATATTTT. Its translation is CASRANGRGNTIYF. Full variable domain (rest looked up from reference TRBV2 and TRBJ1-3): EPEVTQTPSHQVTQMGQEVILRCVPISNHLYFYWYRQILGQKVEFLVSFYNNEISEKSEIFDDQFSVERPDGSNFTLKIRSTKLEDSAMYFCASRANGRGNTIYFGEGSWLTVV.

This clonotype was seen more than once but under ten times. This sequence joins TRBV9 and TRBJ2-3; tentative D call: TRBD2 (7 bases). The CDR3 runs 17 residues. The germline CDR1 and CDR2 sequences are SGDLS and YYNGEE. Trimming took off 0 bases at V and 6 bases at J, with 20 bases between the two ends. The CDR3 coding sequence is TGTGCCAGCAGCGTAGCTGTTCGGGGGGCCGGGTCGGATACGCAGTATTTT. Its translation: CASSVAVRGAGSDTQYF.

This clonotype was observed a few times. V gene TRBV7-9 combines with J gene TRBJ2-7; the D is unclear. Trimming pared 1 base from V and 2 bases from J, leaving 9 bases between. This CDR3 contains 14 residues. CDR1 is SEHNR, CDR2 FQNEAQ, per germline (reference sequence). The chain's CDR3 is CASSLDPIPYEQYF. CDR3 sequence (DNA): TGTGCCAGCAGCTTAGACCCGATCCCCTACGAGCAGTACTTC.

There are many counts of this clonotype. The V and J genes are TRBV5-1 and TRBJ2-1; 9 nucleotides align to TRBD2. The CDR3 sequence is 15 residues long. CDR1 is SGHRS and CDR2 is YFSETQ in the germline V gene. V shed 0 bases, J shed 8 bases, and the junction held 6 bases outside the gene matches. The CDR3 is CASSLARSGGYEQFF. The DNA for the CDR3 is TGCGCCAGCAGCTTGGCGCGTAGCGGGGGATATGAGCAGTTCTTC.

Ten or more counts support this clonotype. The chain links TRBV6-2 or TRBV6-3 to TRBJ1-1, with 7 bases aligning to TRBD1. Germline CDR1 and CDR2: MNHEY and SVGEGT. The V gene end was trimmed by 4 bases and the J gene end by 1 base; junction bases not matched to a gene: 3. The CDR3 totals 14 residues. The CDR3 DNA sequence: TGTGCCAGCAGTTCGACAGGGCAGAACACTGAAGCTTTCTTT. It is translated as CASSSTGQNTEAFF.

The gene calls are TRBV4-3 and TRBJ1-1, with 7 bases that match TRBD1. The CDR3 is 14 amino acids. Losses at the gene ends were 3 bases for V and 4 bases for J; bases not matched to a gene: 5. Germline V lookup: CDR1 LGHNA, CDR2 YSLEER. The CDR3 sequence: CASSHTGAPTEAFF. The CDR3 DNA follows: TGCGCCAGCAGCCATACAGGGGCGCCCACTGAAGCTTTCTTT.

There are a few counts of this clonotype. The rearrangement links TRBV6-2 or TRBV6-3 to TRBJ2-1; D gene uncertain. The CDR3 sequence is 12 residues long. From germline, CDR1 is MNHEY and CDR2 SVGEGT. Trimming shortened V by 6 bases and J by 8 bases, and 11 bases separated the two germline ends. CDR3 sequence: CASREPGDEQFF. CDR3 nucleotide sequence: TGTGCCAGCAGAGAGCCTGGGGATGAGCAGTTCTTC.

V usage is TRBV6-1 and J usage is TRBJ1-2, with unresolved D. Trimming left V 2 bases short and J 5 bases short, with 12 bases between. CDR3 length: 14 amino acids. CDR1 and CDR2 (germline): MNHNS, SASEGT. This CDR3 reads CASSEPYTLYGYTF. In DNA form, the CDR3 reads TGTGCCAGCAGTGAACCCTATACCCTATATGGCTACACCTTC.

The V gene is TRBV5-1, the J gene TRBJ2-1, with TRBD1 identical over 8 bases. Germline V gene sequence: CDR1 SGHRS, CDR2 YFSETQ. The CDR3 contains 15 residues. J lost 1 base, V lost 7 bases, and 7 bases had no gene match. CDR3 sequence (DNA): TGCGCCAGCGGCCCACGGGACAGGTCCTACAATGAGCAGTTCTTC. Encoded protein: CASGPRDRSYNEQFF.

This clonotype turned up a few times. J is TRBJ1-5 and V is TRBV2; D possibly corresponds to TRBD1 (6 bases). Germline CDR1 and CDR2: SNHLY and FYNNEI. The CDR3 covers 11 residues. V lost 6 bases and J 11 bases, leaving 11 bases between the germline ends. CDR3 sequence reads: CASRGTGSQHF. The CDR3 DNA sequence: TGTGCCAGCAGAGGAACAGGGTCCCAGCATTTT.

The J gene is TRBJ2-3, the V gene TRBV5-1, with no clear D. Germline-derived CDR1 and CDR2 are SGHRS and YFSETQ. The CDR3 sequence is 14 residues long. With 2 bases removed from V and 6 bases from J, the gap between germline ends came to 13 bases. Here the CDR3 DNA reads TGCGCCAGCAGCTTTTTCAACCCAACGGATACGCAGTATTTT. It specifies CASSFFNPTDTQYF.

This clonotype was found a few times. The J gene is TRBJ1-6, the V gene TRBV28, with a possible D match to TRBD1 (5 bases). V lost 3 bases to trimming and J lost 9 bases, with 15 bases between them. CDR3 size: 15 residues. The germline gives CDR1 MDHEN, CDR2 SYDVKM. In nucleotides, the CDR3 is TGTGCCAGCAGTTTTAGTCGGGGCTTCGGTTCACCCCTCCACTTT. Protein: CASSFSRGFGSPLHF.

This clonotype showed up just a few times. The chain uses TRBV19 and TRBJ1-1; 8 bases fit TRBD1. Germline lookup yields CDR1 LNHDA and CDR2 SQIVND (reference sequence). Trimming removed 3 bases from V and 11 bases from J; junction bases left unmatched: 8. CDR3 length: 13 residues. CDR3 nucleotides: TGTGCCAGTAGTATGCCGAGGACAGGGAGTGCTTTCTTT. This encodes CASSMPRTGSAFF.

This chain links TRBV27 with TRBJ1-6; 8 bases match TRBD1. This CDR3 has 14 amino acids. Germline CDR1 is MNHEY and CDR2 is SMNVEV (reference sequence). V lost 5 bases and J lost 7; bases outside the gene matches: 4. The CDR3 DNA reads as TGTGCCAGCAGTAGGACAGGGTGGAATTCACCCCTCCACTTT. Amino acids: CASSRTGWNSPLHF.

The gene calls are TRBV19 and TRBJ2-5, with D unclear. CDR3 length: 15 amino acids. Germline V gene sequence: CDR1 LNHDA, CDR2 SQIVND (reference sequence). Deletions cut 1 base from V and 5 bases from J, with 14 bases between. The CDR3 DNA reads as TGTGCCAGTAGTATAGCGAGGACGGTCCAGGAGACCCAGTACTTC. As protein: CASSIARTVQETQYF.

In this sample, this clonotype turned up many times. This chain's CDR3 is CASSLVGPGELFF. In nucleotides, the CDR3 is TGTGCCAGCAGCTTAGTGGGGCCCGGGGAGCTGTTTTTT. The chain is built from TRBV7-8 and TRBJ2-2, with TRBD1 as a possible D gene (5 bases). Trimming took off 1 base at V and 6 bases at J, with 6 bases between the two ends. This CDR3 is 13 amino acids long. Per the germline V gene, CDR1 is SGHVS and CDR2 is FQNEAQ.

This clonotype was picked up a small number of times. This chain joins TRBV5-1 and TRBJ2-2; D not resolved. Germline V gene lookup returns CDR1 SGHRS and CDR2 YFSETQ. This CDR3 comprises 16 residues. The V end lost 2 bases, the J end lost 3 bases, and 14 bases lay between the germline ends. CDR3 region: CASSLGPLIYTGELFF. The CDR3 DNA reads TGCGCCAGCAGCTTAGGCCCTTTAATCTACACCGGGGAGCTGTTTTTT.

The chain couples TRBV20-1 to TRBJ2-3, with 16 bases lining up with TRBD2. J was trimmed by 4 bases and V by 2 bases; bases with no gene match: 6. Germline CDR1 reads DFQATT; CDR2 reads SNEGSKA (reference sequence). The CDR3 is 17 residues long. The CDR3 DNA reads TGCAGTGCTAGAACCCCGGGACTAGCGGGGGGGCCAGATACGCAGTATTTT. It is translated as CSARTPGLAGGPDTQYF.

This chain connects TRBV29-1 to TRBJ1-1; D ambiguous. In germline, CDR1 is SQVTM, CDR2 ANQGSEA. The CDR3 has 13 amino acids. V lost 6 bases and J lost 0, with 11 bases in between. The CDR3 nucleotides read TGCAGCGTGCATGGACGGCTGAACACTGAAGCTTTCTTT. Its translation: CSVHGRLNTEAFF.

The chain couples TRBV4-3 to TRBJ2-1; D remains ambiguous. The germline V and J ends were trimmed by 1 base and 4 bases, with 11 bases remaining between them. Germline CDR1 and CDR2: LGHNA and YSLEER. This CDR3 is 15 amino acids long. This chain's CDR3 is CASSQALWAYNEQFF. For the CDR3, the DNA is TGCGCCAGCAGCCAAGCCCTCTGGGCGTACAATGAGCAGTTCTTC.

V usage is TRBV7-3 and J usage is TRBJ2-1; TRBD2 aligns across 7 bases. The CDR3 contains 14 residues. The V segment lost 5 bases and the J segment 8 bases; nucleotides outside the gene matches: 9. The germline V gene encodes CDR1 SGHTA and CDR2 FQGTGA. CDR3 sequence (DNA): TGTGCCAGCAGCCCGTCAGCGGGGTCCCATGAGCAGTTCTTC. It encodes CASSPSAGSHEQFF.

The sample holds a few counts of this clonotype. The chain's CDR3 is CASSLGLIYNEQFF. Written as DNA, the CDR3 is TGTGCCAGCAGCTTAGGGCTAATCTACAATGAGCAGTTCTTC. This chain connects TRBV7-9 to TRBJ2-1; no firm D call. V gave up 1 base and J gave up 3 bases, with 7 bases separating them. Germline V gene lookup returns CDR1 SEHNR and CDR2 FQNEAQ (reference sequence). The CDR3 spans 14 residues. Based on the CDR3 plus reference TRBV7-9 and TRBJ2-1, the full variable domain is DTGVSQNPRHKITKRGQNVTFRCDPISEHNRLYWYRQTLGQGPEFLTYFQNEAQLEKSRLLSDRFSAERPKGSFSTLEIQRTEQGDSAMYLCASSLGLIYNEQFFGPGTRLTVL.

This clonotype was observed a handful of times. V and J are TRBV30 and TRBJ2-7; no reliable D call. The CDR3 has 14 amino acids. Deletions cut 0 bases from V and 6 bases from J, with 15 bases between. Germline CDR1 and CDR2: GTSNPN and SVGIG (reference sequence). In DNA form, the CDR3 reads TGTGCCTGGAGTGTACCGGGCAGCTCTGGCGAGCAGTACTTC. It specifies CAWSVPGSSGEQYF.

This clonotype was observed at least ten times. The rearrangement uses TRBV7-8 and TRBJ2-5; tentatively, D is TRBD1 (5 bases). The CDR3 is made up of 15 amino acids. Trimming pared 6 bases from V and 3 bases from J, leaving 17 bases between. In germline, CDR1 is SGHVS, CDR2 FQNEAQ. CDR3 sequence reads: CASSQMGQGEETQYF. CDR3 coding DNA: TGTGCCAGCAGTCAGATGGGGCAGGGCGAAGAGACCCAGTACTTC.

This clonotype has just a few counts. The chain is built from TRBV7-3 and TRBJ2-7, with a weak D call TRBD2 (5 bases). Germline assignment: CDR1 SGHTA and CDR2 FQGTGA. V lost 3 bases, J lost 5 bases, and 11 bases lay in between. The CDR3 is 13 residues long. CDR3 protein: CASSFGIGDEQYF. For the CDR3, the DNA is TGTGCCAGCAGCTTCGGGATCGGAGACGAGCAGTACTTC.

This chain connects TRBV5-6 to TRBJ2-2; 7 bases are shared with TRBD2. Germline-derived CDR1 and CDR2 are SGHDT and YYEEEE. The CDR3 extends over 16 amino acids. The V gene end was trimmed by 5 bases and the J gene end by 5 bases; junction bases not matched to a gene: 12. The CDR3 region is CASRGPGGPGTGELFF. CDR3 nucleotides: TGTGCCAGCAGGGGTCCGGGGGGACCGGGGACCGGGGAGCTGTTTTTT.

Many counts were recorded for this clonotype. This sequence joins TRBV7-2 and TRBJ1-4; D is ambiguous. Germline CDR1 SGHTA, CDR2 FQGNSA. V dropped 1 base and J dropped 8 bases, with 5 bases sitting between them. This CDR3 is built from 12 residues. Here the CDR3 DNA reads TGTGCCAGCAGCTTAGTAGCAGAAAAACTGTTTTTT. Amino acid sequence: CASSLVAEKLFF.

V and J are TRBV28 and TRBJ2-5, with D tentatively TRBD1 (5 bases). The CDR3 is made up of 15 amino acids. The V end lost 1 base, the J end lost 8 bases, and 17 bases lay between the germline ends. Germline assignment: CDR1 MDHEN and CDR2 SYDVKM. The CDR3 loop is CASSLSSLGVSTQYF. For the CDR3, the DNA is TGTGCCAGCAGTTTATCCTCCCTAGGGGTCAGCACCCAGTACTTC. The whole variable domain, filled in from reference TRBV28 and TRBJ2-5, reads DVKVTQSSRYLVKRTGEKVFLECVQDMDHENMFWYRQDPGLGLRLIYFSYDVKMKEKGDIPEGYSVSREKKERFSLILESASTNQTSMYLCASSLSSLGVSTQYFGPGTRLLVL.

V and J are TRBV6-1 and TRBJ1-1; no firm D call. Germline V gene data show CDR1 as MNHNS and CDR2 as SASEGT. Between the trimmed V and J ends, which lost 4 bases and 3 bases, there was a span of 9 bases. The CDR3 covers 13 residues. CDR3 DNA sequence: TGTGCCAGCAGTGCCGACTTATACACTGAAGCTTTCTTT. Protein sequence: CASSADLYTEAFF.

This clonotype was counted many times. This sequence joins TRBV4-2 and TRBJ2-1; no clear D. Looked up from germline, CDR1 is LGHNA and CDR2 is YNFKEQ. There are 14 residues in the CDR3. V was cut by 6 bases and J by 8 bases, with 17 bases left in between. The DNA of the CDR3 is TGTGCCAGCAGGCCAGAGGTACTCGGCGATGAGCAGTTCTTC. The encoded protein is CASRPEVLGDEQFF.

The V gene is TRBV30, the J gene TRBJ1-4; D unresolved. Trimming took 0 bases from V and 8 from J, leaving 4 bases between them. The germline CDR1 and CDR2 sequences are GTSNPN and SVGIG (reference sequence). The CDR3 has 11 amino acids. CDR3 in DNA: TGTGCCTGGAGTGTGGAGGAAAAACTGTTTTTT. This codes for CAWSVEEKLFF.